The 6 T cell receptor beta chains in this list originate from one sample, sequenced in a study of shared clonotypes between healthy human individuals. Sequencing was performed with immunoSEQ multiplex PCR; in TCRdb, only in-frame clones are kept and a portion is missing. Counted here are some 2,500,000 clones, 85% to 95% occurring once; the ten biggest clones make up around 0.38%. The sequencing input was naive CD4+ T cells from PBMCs. Subset indicated: CD45RA+ positively selected. These receptor sequences come from a man between 18 and 35 years old in good health. Some clones in this sample may be carry-over from other donors' samples.

The chain links TRBV4-3 to TRBJ2-1, with TRBD2 identical over 10 bases. The germline gives CDR1 LGHNA, CDR2 YSLEER. Unmatched junction bases numbered 11, after V lost 5 bases and J lost 4 bases. The CDR3 runs 17 residues. The CDR3, as DNA: TGCGCCAGCAGCGAAGGTGGAGCGGGAGGGGGATACAATGAGCAGTTCTTC. It encodes CASSEGGAGGGYNEQFF.

This chain links TRBV7-2 with TRBJ2-1; D is undetermined. Germline values: CDR1 SGHTA, CDR2 FQGNSA. The length of the CDR3 is 15 residues. V lost 2 bases and J lost 9, with 17 bases in between. The CDR3 region is CASSLSSSTSGEQFF. The CDR3 DNA reads TGTGCCAGCAGCTTATCTTCTTCGACTTCGGGTGAGCAGTTCTTC. The complete variable domain, with remaining parts taken from reference TRBV7-2 and TRBJ2-1, reads GAGVSQSPSNKVTEKGKDVELRCDPISGHTALYWYRQSLGQGLEFLIYFQGNSAPDKSGLPSDRFSAERTGGSVSTLTIQRTQQEDSAVYLCASSLSSSTSGEQFFGPGTRLTVL.

Notes on this clone: Other DNA variants within this sample encode the same CDR3. The chain employs TRBV18 and TRBJ2-7, with no clear D. Germline values: CDR1 KGHSH, CDR2 LQKENI. The CDR3 runs 15 residues. Trimming pared 0 bases from V and 3 bases from J, leaving 12 bases between. This CDR3 is CASSPPGRASYEQYF. CDR3 DNA sequence: TGTGCCAGCTCACCACCGGGTAGGGCGAGCTACGAGCAGTACTTC.

The J gene is TRBJ1-2, the V gene TRBV5-1; D is ambiguous. V dropped 0 bases and J dropped 7 bases, with 16 bases sitting between them. The CDR3 totals 15 residues. Germline-derived CDR1 and CDR2 are SGHRS and YFSETQ. For the CDR3, the DNA is TGCGCCAGCAGCTTGGGCCCCGGACTAGGCGGTGGCTACACCTTC. It specifies CASSLGPGLGGGYTF.

The chain is built from TRBV28 and TRBJ2-1, with D uncertain. The CDR3 sequence is 12 residues long. From germline, CDR1 is MDHEN and CDR2 SYDVKM. The V end lost 5 bases, the J end lost 5 bases, and 7 bases lay between the germline ends. CDR3 in amino acids: CASSLEHNEQFF. CDR3 in DNA: TGTGCCAGCAGTCTTGAGCACAATGAGCAGTTCTTC.

The gene calls are TRBV7-3 and TRBJ2-7; 7 bases align to TRBD1. The CDR3 contains 15 residues. The germline V gene has CDR1 SGHTA and CDR2 FQGTGA. Germline trimming cut 4 bases from V and 0 bases from J; bases unmatched to any gene: 6. CDR3 amino acids: CASSSETGASYEQYF. CDR3 nucleotides: TGTGCCAGCAGCTCCGAAACAGGGGCCTCCTACGAGCAGTACTTC.